The 4 T cell receptor beta chains below come from one sample, sequenced in a study of T-cell reconstitution after alpha-beta-depleted transplantation in children. Construction of the TCRbeta library involved unique molecular identifiers. Using its own MiXCR run on the PCR reads, TCRdb lists one record per CDR3 protein. Of approximately 1,000,000 distinct CDR3 sequences in the sample, about 29% were seen once. The sample here was PBMCs, mostly from graft donor cells, taken 360 days after TCRalphabeta/CD19-depleted stem cell transplant. The receptors shown here come from a boy in the first two years of life who had a stem cell transplant for SCID, so the T cells may come from the graft donor.

This clonotype turned up a few times. The CDR3 DNA is TGTGCCAGCAGCTTATCCGGACAGGGTTCTGGAAACACCATATATTTT. Its protein is CASSLSGQGSGNTIYF. The chain has TRBV7-2 and TRBJ1-3, with 8 bases aligning to TRBD1. The junction had 4 bases not matched to a gene; V was cut back by 2 bases and J by 1 base. CDR3 length equals 16 residues. Germline CDR1 and CDR2: SGHTA and FQGNSA.

In this sample, this clonotype turned up many times. This sequence joins TRBV4-3 and TRBJ1-1, with D uncertain. Germline-derived CDR1 and CDR2 are LGHNA and YSLEER. The ends were cut back, 4 bases at V and 3 bases at J, with 9 bases in the middle. The CDR3 extends over 13 amino acids. The CDR3 region has the DNA TGCGCCAGCAGCCCAGCCCCCTACACTGAAGCTTTCTTT. As protein: CASSPAPYTEAFF.

This chain joins TRBV20-1 and TRBJ2-3; D not resolved. Looked up from germline, CDR1 is DFQATT and CDR2 is SNEGSKA (reference sequence). Trimming took off 2 bases at V and 0 bases at J, with 12 bases between the two ends. This CDR3 region has 15 residues. The CDR3 is CSARRHHTSTDTQYF. The CDR3 nucleotides are TGCAGTGCTAGACGGCATCACACTAGCACAGATACGCAGTATTTT.

The gene calls are TRBV3-1 and TRBJ2-5, with 7 bases matching TRBD2. The germline V gene encodes CDR1 LGHDT and CDR2 YNNKEL (reference sequence). The V gene end was trimmed by 0 bases and the J gene end by 1 base; junction bases not matched to a gene: 5. The CDR3 spans 16 residues. CDR3 sequence reads: CASSQERGKLQETQYF. CDR3 bases: TGTGCCAGCAGCCAAGAGCGGGGGAAGCTCCAAGAGACCCAGTACTTC.